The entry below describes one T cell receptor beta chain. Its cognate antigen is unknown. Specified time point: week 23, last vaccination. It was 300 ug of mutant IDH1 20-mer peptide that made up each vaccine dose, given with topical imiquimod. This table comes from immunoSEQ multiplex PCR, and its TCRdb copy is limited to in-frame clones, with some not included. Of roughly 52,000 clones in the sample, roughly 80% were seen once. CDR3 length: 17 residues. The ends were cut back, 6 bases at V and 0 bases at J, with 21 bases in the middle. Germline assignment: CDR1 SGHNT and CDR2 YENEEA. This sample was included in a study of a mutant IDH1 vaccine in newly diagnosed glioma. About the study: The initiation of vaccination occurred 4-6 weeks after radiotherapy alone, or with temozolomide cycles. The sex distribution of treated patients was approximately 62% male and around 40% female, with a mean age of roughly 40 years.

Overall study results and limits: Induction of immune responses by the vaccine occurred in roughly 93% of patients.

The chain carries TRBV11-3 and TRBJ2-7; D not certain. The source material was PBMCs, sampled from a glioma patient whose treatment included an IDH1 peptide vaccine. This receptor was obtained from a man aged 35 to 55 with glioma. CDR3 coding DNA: TGTGCCAGCAGGAAATACCAGATACGGATCCTCTCCTACGAGCAGTACTTC. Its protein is CASRKYQIRILSYEQYF.